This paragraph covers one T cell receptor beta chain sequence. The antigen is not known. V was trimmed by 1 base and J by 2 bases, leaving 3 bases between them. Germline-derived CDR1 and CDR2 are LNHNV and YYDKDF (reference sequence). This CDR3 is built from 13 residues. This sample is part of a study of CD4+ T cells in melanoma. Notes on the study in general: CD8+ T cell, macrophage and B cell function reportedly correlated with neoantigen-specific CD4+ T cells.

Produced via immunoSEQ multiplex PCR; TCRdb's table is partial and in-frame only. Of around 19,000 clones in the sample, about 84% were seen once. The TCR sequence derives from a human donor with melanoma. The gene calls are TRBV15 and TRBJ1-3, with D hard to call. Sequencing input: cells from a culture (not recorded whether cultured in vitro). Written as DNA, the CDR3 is TGTGCCACCAGCAGAGGGGCTGGAAACACCATATATTTT. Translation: CATSRGAGNTIYF.